A single sample gave rise to the 18 T cell receptor beta chains below, sequenced in a study of cytomegalovirus exposure and HLA in healthy donors. 13 Jbeta primers and 60 Vbeta primers were used for the PCR. Profiling relied on immunoSEQ multiplex PCR, and the TCRdb table lists in-frame clones only, not all of them. This sample has fewer than 180,000 clones, with approximately 60% found just once. Sequenced sample: PBMCs. The receptors were sampled from a woman aged 55-70 years in good health and CMV-seropositive.

This chain connects TRBV15 to TRBJ1-1; 7 nucleotides match TRBD1. CDR1 is LNHNV, CDR2 YYDKDF, per germline (reference sequence). CDR3 length: 17 residues. The J segment lost 4 bases and the V segment lost 1 base, leaving 12 bases of the junction unmatched. Written as DNA, the CDR3 is TGTGCCACCAGCAGAGGGTTGAAGGGGGCGGGAGGCACTGAAGCTTTCTTT. Protein sequence: CATSRGLKGAGGTEAFF.

In this sample, this clone turned up a few times. The J gene is TRBJ2-2, the V gene TRBV7-8; D is ambiguous. The germline CDR1 and CDR2 sequences are SGHVS and FQNEAQ. V was shortened by 6 bases and J by 1 base, with 6 bases between the two germline ends. The CDR3 covers 13 residues. This CDR3 reads CASSYRNTGELFF. CDR3 sequence (DNA): TGTGCCAGCAGTTATAGGAACACCGGGGAGCTGTTTTTT.

CDR3 in amino acids: CASSLSAGANTEAFF. The CDR3 DNA follows: TGTGCCAGCAGTTTATCAGCAGGGGCGAACACTGAAGCTTTCTTT. The chain links TRBV28 to TRBJ1-1; TRBD1 might be the D (6 bases). CDR3 length: 15 residues. Germline-derived CDR1 and CDR2 are MDHEN and SYDVKM. V was trimmed by 1 base and J by 1 base, leaving 10 bases between them.

V and J are TRBV9 and TRBJ2-2, with TRBD2 matching 7 bases. J lost 3 bases, V lost 3 bases, and 8 bases had no gene match. CDR1 SGDLS and CDR2 YYNGEE come from the germline V gene. This CDR3 contains 16 residues. The CDR3 sequence: CASSGGRAGYTGELFF. CDR3 bases: TGTGCCAGCAGCGGTGGGAGGGCTGGGTACACCGGGGAGCTGTTTTTT.

The rearrangement uses TRBV5-4 and TRBJ2-7; D is possibly TRBD1 (5 bases). V lost 0 bases and J 7 bases, leaving 17 bases between the germline ends. In germline, CDR1 is SGHNT, CDR2 YYREEE (reference sequence). The CDR3 spans 15 residues. The CDR3 DNA sequence: TGTGCCAGCAGCTTGGAACAGGATGTAAATAGTGAGCAGTACTTC. It is translated as CASSLEQDVNSEQYF. The full variable domain, in which reference TRBV5-4 and TRBJ2-7 provide the parts outside the CDR3, is ETGVTQSPTHLIKTRGQQVTLRCSSQSGHNTVSWYQQALGQGPQFIFQYYREEENGRGNFPPRFSGLQFPNYSSELNVNALELDDSALYLCASSLEQDVNSEQYFGPGTRLTVT.

The count of this clone is one. The chain joins TRBV9 to TRBJ1-3, with 7 positions matching TRBD1. V dropped 3 bases and J dropped 0; count of bases not matched to a gene: 6. The CDR3 runs 16 residues. Germline assignment: CDR1 SGDLS and CDR2 YYNGEE. The CDR3 here is CASSGLTGSSGNTIYF. The CDR3 coding sequence is TGTGCCAGCAGCGGATTGACAGGGAGCTCTGGAAACACCATATATTTT.

The chain links TRBV28 to TRBJ1-1; D is perhaps TRBD1 (6 bases). Germline V CDR1 and CDR2: MDHEN, SYDVKM. V lost 3 bases and J 5 bases, leaving 16 bases between the germline ends. This CDR3 is built from 15 residues. CDR3 protein: CASSLKRGRETEAFF. DNA for the CDR3: TGTGCCAGCAGTTTGAAAAGGGGGAGGGAGACTGAAGCTTTCTTT.

The genes are TRBV5-4 and TRBJ1-3; D gene unclear. The CDR3 has 14 residues. V lost 0 bases to trimming and J lost 0 bases, with 4 bases between them. Germline-derived CDR1 and CDR2 are SGHNT and YYREEE (reference sequence). CDR3 DNA: TGTGCCAGCAGCTTGGACAGCTCTGGAAACACCATATATTTT. Protein product: CASSLDSSGNTIYF.

This clone was counted a few times. The chain carries TRBV9 and TRBJ2-3; possibly TRBD2 for D (6 bases). CDR1 and CDR2 (germline): SGDLS, YYNGEE. The CDR3 spans 15 residues. The ends were cut back, 1 base at V and 2 bases at J, with 11 bases in the middle. The DNA for the CDR3 is TGTGCCAGCAGCGTACACGCGGGAAACACAGATACGCAGTATTTT. Translated, it gives CASSVHAGNTDTQYF.

The chain is built from TRBV6-5 and TRBJ2-7; D ambiguous. The CDR3 totals 15 residues. Trimming shortened V by 2 bases and J by 6 bases, and 17 bases separated the two germline ends. The germline V gene has CDR1 MNHEY and CDR2 SVGAGI. The chain's CDR3 is CASSYGLSLPGEQYF. CDR3 in DNA: TGTGCCAGCAGTTACGGTCTGTCACTCCCGGGCGAGCAGTACTTC.

The chain has TRBV7-8 and TRBJ2-1; TRBD1 agrees at 7 bases. Trimming took 1 base from V and 8 from J; bases not matched to a gene: 11. Germline V gene data show CDR1 as SGHVS and CDR2 as FQNEAQ. The CDR3 is 16 residues long. The CDR3 spells CASSLGDSRPHDEQFF. The CDR3 region has the DNA TGTGCCAGCAGCTTAGGGGACAGCCGGCCACACGATGAGCAGTTCTTC.

This chain connects TRBV6-6 to TRBJ2-3; possibly TRBD2 for D (5 bases). The CDR3 extends over 16 amino acids. Trimming stripped 2 bases from V and 4 bases from J, with 16 bases between. Germline values: CDR1 MNHNY, CDR2 SVGAGI (reference sequence). The CDR3 coding sequence is TGTGCCAGCAGTTACGGTGGAGGTGGGGTGGCAGATACGCAGTATTTT. As protein: CASSYGGGGVADTQYF.

This clone was seen a few times. The chain recombines TRBV10-2 with TRBJ2-5, with 10 bases that match TRBD2. V dropped 3 bases and J dropped 5; count of bases not matched to a gene: 12. Germline values: CDR1 WSHSY, CDR2 SAAADI. The CDR3 covers 17 residues. DNA for the CDR3: TGCGCCAGCAGTGACCCCGCGGCAGCGGGAGGGATGGAGACCCAGTACTTC. The encoded protein is CASSDPAAAGGMETQYF.

This clone was detected a few times. The chain links TRBV2 to TRBJ1-4; tentative D call: TRBD1 (5 bases). The V gene lost 7 bases and the J gene lost 4 bases, with 13 bases spanning the gap. Germline CDR1 and CDR2: SNHLY and FYNNEI. This CDR3 has 14 residues. CDR3 residues: CASTPGVVNEKLFF. The DNA of the CDR3 is TGTGCCAGCACCCCGGGGGTGGTTAATGAAAAACTGTTTTTT.

The genes are TRBV5-6 and TRBJ2-7, with 8 positions matching TRBD1. The CDR3 spans 14 residues. The germline gives CDR1 SGHDT, CDR2 YYEEEE. V was pared by 4 bases and J by 3 bases, with 6 bases of the junction left unmatched. Written as DNA, the CDR3 is TGTGCCAGCAGCCGGGGACAGGTGGGCTACGAGCAGTACTTC. This sequence encodes CASSRGQVGYEQYF.

This chain links TRBV19 with TRBJ1-5; TRBD1 agrees at 11 bases. The CDR3 runs to 17 residues. V gave up 4 bases and J gave up 6 bases; unmatched junction bases: 11. Germline values: CDR1 LNHDA, CDR2 SQIVND (reference sequence). The CDR3, as DNA: TGTGCCAGTAGTAAGAACCCCTCCGGACAGGGGGCTCAGCCCCAGCATTTT. Translation gives CASSKNPSGQGAQPQHF.

The chain uses TRBV6-5 and TRBJ2-5; D is undetermined. The CDR3 totals 16 residues. Germline-derived CDR1 and CDR2 are MNHEY and SVGAGI. Trimming took off 0 bases at V and 2 bases at J, with 13 bases between the two ends. The CDR3 coding sequence is TGTGCCAGCAGTTACTCGTTTCGTGGCAGGCAAGAGACCCAGTACTTC. Translated, it gives CASSYSFRGRQETQYF.

The chain couples TRBV4-2 to TRBJ2-2, with a weak D call TRBD2 (5 bases). This CDR3 contains 11 residues. Germline V gene data show CDR1 as LGHNA and CDR2 as YNFKEQ. CDR3 DNA: TGTGCTAGCCGAGGGACCGGGGAGCTGTTTTTT. Its protein is CASRGTGELFF.